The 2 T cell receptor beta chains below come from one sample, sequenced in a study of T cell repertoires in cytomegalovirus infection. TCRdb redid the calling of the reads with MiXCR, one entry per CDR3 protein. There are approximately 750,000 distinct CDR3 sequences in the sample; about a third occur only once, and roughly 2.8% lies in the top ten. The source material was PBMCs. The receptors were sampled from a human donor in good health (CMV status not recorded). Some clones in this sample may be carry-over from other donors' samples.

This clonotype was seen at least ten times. The DNA for the CDR3 is TGTGCCAGCAGCTTAGGTGGCCGGAATAATTCACCCCTCCACTTT. Protein: CASSLGGRNNSPLHF. The chain recombines TRBV7-9 with TRBJ1-6, with unresolved D. The CDR3 has 15 residues. The V end was cut by 1 base, the J end by 5 bases, with 9 bases between. Germline CDR1 is SEHNR and CDR2 is FQNEAQ (reference sequence).

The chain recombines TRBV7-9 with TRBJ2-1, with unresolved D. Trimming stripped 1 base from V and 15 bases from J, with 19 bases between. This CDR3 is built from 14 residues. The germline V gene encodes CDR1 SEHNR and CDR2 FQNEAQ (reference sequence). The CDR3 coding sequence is TGTGCCAGCAGCTTAGGGTTGGATCGGCTTTCGGCGTTCTTC. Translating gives CASSLGLDRLSAFF.